These 6 T cell receptor beta chains share one sample of origin, sequenced in a study of T-cell reconstitution after alpha-beta-depleted transplantation in children. Molecular barcoding with unique molecular identifiers was used for the TCRbeta library. TCRdb fed the PCR reads into MiXCR, producing one record per CDR3 protein. The table lists more than 90,000 distinct CDR3 sequences, around 10% of them singletons. Sample: PBMCs, taken before TCRalphabeta/CD19-depleted stem cell transplant. The receptors were gathered from a boy aged 2 to 9 with acute lymphoblastic leukemia, due to receive a stem cell transplant.

The chain couples TRBV12-3 or TRBV12-4 to TRBJ1-1; D gene uncertain. Trimming removed 6 bases from V and 4 bases from J, with 24 bases in between. The CDR3 has 17 residues. The DNA for the CDR3 is TGTGCCAGCAGCCCCCACACCACGCGGGGTGTGAGCACTGAAGCTTTCTTT. Protein: CASSPHTTRGVSTEAFF.

This clonotype was detected only a few times. V gene TRBV19 combines with J gene TRBJ1-2, with D uncertain. Trimming took 3 bases from V and 5 from J, leaving 19 bases between them. The length of the CDR3 is 16 residues. Germline loops: CDR1 LNHDA, CDR2 SQIVND (reference sequence). CDR3 bases: TGTGCCAGTAGTATTGCCGTGAGGTTGCCGAAATATGGCTACACCTTC. Residues: CASSIAVRLPKYGYTF.

This chain links TRBV30 with TRBJ1-2; D uncertain. Trimming pared 0 bases from V and 10 bases from J, leaving 12 bases between. Germline CDR1 and CDR2: GTSNPN and SVGIG (reference sequence). The CDR3 runs to 12 residues. In nucleotides, the CDR3 is TGTGCCTGGAGTGTATCATTGGGAATCTACACCTTC. It yields the protein CAWSVSLGIYTF.

The gene calls are TRBV7-9 and TRBJ2-3; 8 nucleotides line up with TRBD1. There are 12 residues in the CDR3. The germline gives CDR1 SEHNR, CDR2 FQNEAQ (reference sequence). Germline trimming cut 5 bases from V and 13 bases from J; bases unmatched to any gene: 8. The CDR3 reads CASSLTGDNEYF. As DNA, the CDR3 is TGTGCCAGCAGCCTGACAGGGGACAACGAGTATTTT.

The sample holds many counts of this clonotype. The genes are TRBV6-5 and TRBJ2-1; 9 nucleotides match TRBD2. The germline V gene encodes CDR1 MNHEY and CDR2 SVGAGI. The CDR3 length is 17 residues. The V and J ends lost 2 bases and 5 bases, in that order; junction bases with no gene match: 10. The CDR3 loop is CASSYGLLAGLNNEQFF. CDR3 coding DNA: TGTGCCAGCAGTTACGGGCTCCTAGCGGGGCTCAACAATGAGCAGTTCTTC.

This clonotype was seen at least ten times. The V gene is TRBV20-1, the J gene TRBJ2-7; TRBD2 aligns across 7 bases. Losses at the gene ends were 2 bases for V and 1 base for J; bases not matched to a gene: 11. The CDR3 contains 16 residues. CDR1 DFQATT and CDR2 SNEGSKA come from the germline V gene (reference sequence). The CDR3: CSARLIRTGGSYEQYF. The CDR3 DNA reads TGCAGTGCTAGATTAATCCGGACGGGGGGATCCTACGAGCAGTACTTC.